This TCR beta chain appears in the sequencing data of a study of regulatory T cells in long-lasting Graves disease. Time point: persistent/refractory GD, antithyroid drugs over 5 years with positive TRAb. Extracted PBMC RNA gave rise to the TCR library. This clonotype was seen a few times. Arm-PCR of CDR3 regions and iRepertoire HTBI primers were used to build TCR beta libraries. MiXCR, applied by TCRdb to the multiplex PCR reads, yields one record per CDR3 protein. The table has some 300,000 distinct CDR3 sequences, roughly 21% seen once; the top ten hold roughly three fifths. Germline CDR1 reads SGHAT; CDR2 reads FQNNGV. Trimming cost V 8 bases and J 7 bases, with 18 bases left between them. CDR3 size: 13 residues.

The source is a female donor with Graves disease. This chain joins TRBV11-2 and TRBJ2-7, with D perhaps matching TRBD2 (6 bases). Specimen: peripheral blood mononuclear cells (PBMCs), collected when the disease was refractory, from a patient treated with antithyroid drugs. The DNA for the CDR3 is TGTGCCAGCCGAGGAGGAGGGATACAGGAGCAGTACTTC. Amino acid sequence: CASRGGGIQEQYF.